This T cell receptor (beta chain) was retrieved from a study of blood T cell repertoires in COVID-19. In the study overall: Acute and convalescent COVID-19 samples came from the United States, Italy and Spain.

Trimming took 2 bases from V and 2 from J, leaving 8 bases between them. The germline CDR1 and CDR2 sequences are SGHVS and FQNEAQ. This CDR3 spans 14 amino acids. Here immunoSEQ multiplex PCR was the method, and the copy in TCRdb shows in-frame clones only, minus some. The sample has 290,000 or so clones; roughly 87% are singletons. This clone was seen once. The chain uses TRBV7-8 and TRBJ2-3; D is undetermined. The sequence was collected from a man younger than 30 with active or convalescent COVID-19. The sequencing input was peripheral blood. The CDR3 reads CASSLKSYTDTQYF. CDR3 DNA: TGTGCCAGCAGCTTAAAGAGCTACACAGATACGCAGTATTTT.